Listed here is a single T cell receptor beta chain. This specimen comes from a study of blood T cell repertoires in COVID-19. In the study overall: Acute and convalescent COVID-19 samples came from the United States, Italy and Spain. In each case, the material was cDNA or gDNA derived from T cells, B-cell-depleted T cells, or PBMCs.

As handled by the study authors: From reference gene primer amplification, estimates of nucleated cell counts were derived. Some clones are missing from TCRdb's copy, which holds only in-frame ones; the method was immunoSEQ multiplex PCR. That table is the source of V, J and clone size, and D and trimming were worked out from the DNA. Of about 220,000 clones detected, around four fifths appear once; the ten largest clones hold just under 20%. The V gene end was trimmed by 2 bases and the J gene end by 7 bases; junction bases not matched to a gene: 16. Germline CDR1 and CDR2: SEHNR and FQNEAQ (reference sequence). The CDR3 sequence is 17 residues long.

Sequencing was performed on peripheral blood. The chain employs TRBV7-9 and TRBJ2-7; 8 bases fit TRBD2. This clonotype was sampled from a man aged 30 to 39 with active or convalescent COVID-19. The CDR3 here is CASSLPGGTRKGREQYF. CDR3 coding DNA: TGTGCCAGCAGCTTACCGGGGGGGACTAGAAAAGGAAGGGAGCAGTACTTC.